This entry describes one T cell receptor beta chain. What it binds is not known. The data stem from a study of T-cell memory formation after mild COVID-19. Study-wide results and caveats: The finding that pre-infection memory included some responding clones suggested that cross-reactive memory joined.

TCRdb recomputed calls from the 5' RACE reads with MiXCR, one row per CDR3 protein. Altogether about 250,000 distinct CDR3 sequences are present, 15% being singletons, with the ten largest covering 2.1%. The CDR3 extends over 16 amino acids. V shed 3 bases and J shed 3 bases, with 15 bases lying between them. What was sequenced was PBMCs or a T cell subset sorted from them (not recorded which). The receptor was isolated from an adult woman who had mild COVID-19 (a few samples of this study predate the infection). Cell type and time point are not known. V gene TRBV12-3 or TRBV12-4 combines with J gene TRBJ2-1; maybe TRBD2 (6 bases). The DNA for the CDR3 is TGTGCCAGCAGTTTTCCGGGACTCCAAGTCTACAATGAGCAGTTCTTC. Protein: CASSFPGLQVYNEQFF.